This passage covers 19 T cell receptor beta chains from one sample sequenced in a study of blood T cells in healthy people across ages. Together with a sample-barcoded 5' primer, a J-beta primer mix was included in a second PCR lasting about 7 to 12 cycles. TCRdb fed the 5' RACE reads into MiXCR, producing one record per CDR3 protein. The sample has 1,500,000 or so distinct CDR3 sequences; about 42% are singletons. The sample taken for sequencing was blood. The source is a woman aged 18-29 years in good health.

The chain has TRBV4-1 and TRBJ2-1; 12 bases align to TRBD2. Germline assignment: CDR1 MGHRA and CDR2 YSYEKL. V was clipped by 6 bases and J by 0 bases; unmatched bases: 9. The CDR3 loop spans 18 amino acids. The CDR3 DNA is TGCGCCAGCAGTCCTAGCGGGGGGGCCCGAAGCTCCTACAATGAGCAGTTCTTC. It yields the protein CASSPSGGARSSYNEQFF.

The genes are TRBV7-9 and TRBJ1-1; D is undetermined. V lost 5 bases to trimming and J lost 0 bases, with 13 bases between them. The CDR3 spans 15 residues. In germline, CDR1 is SEHNR, CDR2 FQNEAQ (reference sequence). The CDR3: CASSGGSVMNTEAFF. For the CDR3, the DNA is TGTGCCAGCAGCGGTGGTTCAGTCATGAACACTGAAGCTTTCTTT.

The CDR3 nucleotides read TGTGCCAGCAGCACTTACGGACAGGGCAGGTACGAGCAGTACTTC. Amino acid sequence: CASSTYGQGRYEQYF. The chain has TRBV25-1 and TRBJ2-7; 8 positions agree with TRBD1. The V and J ends lost 6 bases and 4 bases, in that order; junction bases with no gene match: 11. The germline CDR1 and CDR2 sequences are MGHDK and SYGVNS. The CDR3 sequence is 15 residues long.

The rearrangement joins TRBV19 to TRBJ2-3; TRBD2 agrees at 9 bases. Germline trimming cut 6 bases from V and 5 bases from J; bases unmatched to any gene: 9. Germline V gene data show CDR1 as LNHDA and CDR2 as SQIVND (reference sequence). CDR3 length: 15 amino acids. The CDR3 is CASSPWSGGQDTQYF. The CDR3 DNA reads as TGTGCCAGTAGCCCTTGGAGCGGGGGGCAAGATACGCAGTATTTT.

The V and J genes are TRBV4-1 and TRBJ1-3; D is perhaps TRBD1 (5 bases). The CDR3 has 15 residues. Trimming removed 2 bases from V and 0 bases from J, with 8 bases in between. Germline V lookup: CDR1 MGHRA, CDR2 YSYEKL. The CDR3 region has the DNA TGCGCCAGCAGCCAAACTACAGGCTCTGGAAACACCATATATTTT. Translated: CASSQTTGSGNTIYF.

This clonotype was counted ten times or more. V gene TRBV4-3 combines with J gene TRBJ2-3; tentatively, D is TRBD1 (5 bases). This CDR3 contains 15 residues. The germline CDR1 and CDR2 sequences are LGHNA and YSLEER. V was pared by 0 bases and J by 5 bases, with 12 bases between. Here the CDR3 DNA reads TGCGCCAGCAGCCAAGAGGGGCAGGACGGAGATACGCAGTATTTT. It encodes CASSQEGQDGDTQYF.

The chain links TRBV6-1 to TRBJ2-7; 13 nucleotides align to TRBD2. Germline V CDR1 and CDR2: MNHNS, SASEGT. This CDR3 has 17 residues. V lost 5 bases to trimming and J lost 7 bases; unmatched junction nucleotides: 14. CDR3: CASSLGTSGAPYNEQYF. DNA for the CDR3: TGTGCCAGCAGTCTTGGGACTAGCGGGGCCCCCTACAATGAGCAGTACTTC.

V is TRBV27 and J is TRBJ1-2; 7 bases fit TRBD1. This CDR3 has 15 amino acids. V trimming: 5 bases; J trimming: 4 bases; junction bases outside the gene matches: 10. Per germline, CDR1 MNHEY and CDR2 SMNVEV (reference sequence). As DNA, the CDR3 is TGTGCCAGCAGTCTGCTCGGGACAGCTGGCTATGGCTACACCTTC. It yields the protein CASSLLGTAGYGYTF.

This clonotype occurred a few times. This chain joins TRBV5-4 and TRBJ1-1; 7 positions agree with TRBD1. This CDR3 region has 13 residues. V was clipped by 2 bases and J by 10 bases; unmatched bases: 8. CDR1 and CDR2 from the germline V gene are SGHNT and YYREEE (reference sequence). CDR3 DNA: TGTGCCAGCAGCTTTAAGGGGGCGGGGGTAGCTTTCTTT. It yields the protein CASSFKGAGVAFF.

This clonotype was seen a handful of times. V is TRBV9 and J is TRBJ2-5; 7 bases fit TRBD2. CDR3 length: 16 residues. Looked up from germline, CDR1 is SGDLS and CDR2 is YYNGEE. With 4 bases clipped from V and 11 bases from J, the junction kept 20 bases outside the gene matches. CDR3 residues: CASSSEEGGPMDEQYF. In DNA form, the CDR3 reads TGTGCCAGCAGCTCAGAGGAGGGAGGGCCGATGGATGAGCAGTACTTC.

This clonotype was seen more than once but under ten times. The rearrangement joins TRBV28 to TRBJ2-7; 9 bases line up with TRBD1. The trim removed 3 bases at V and 0 bases at J, leaving 6 bases unmatched. The germline V gene encodes CDR1 MDHEN and CDR2 SYDVKM. This CDR3 spans 16 amino acids. DNA for the CDR3: TGTGCCAGCAGTTTCTCCAGGACAGGGGTCTCCTACGAGCAGTACTTC. Protein: CASSFSRTGVSYEQYF.

The chain employs TRBV29-1 and TRBJ2-1; D gene ambiguous. CDR1 is SQVTM and CDR2 is ANQGSEA in the germline V gene. V was pared by 4 bases and J by 4 bases, with 8 bases between. This CDR3 contains 12 residues. Here the CDR3 reads CSVVSAYNEQFF. The CDR3 coding sequence is TGCAGCGTTGTGTCAGCGTACAATGAGCAGTTCTTC.

This clonotype occurred once. The chain recombines TRBV28 with TRBJ2-7; 8 positions agree with TRBD1. Near its end, the DNA agrees better with TRBJ2-5, so the J call may be wrong. CDR1 is MDHEN and CDR2 is SYDVKM in the germline V gene. The CDR3 is 15 amino acids. Written as DNA, the CDR3 is TGTGCCAGCAGCCGAATCCGACAGGGGCCGGAGACCCAGTACTTC. Its translation: CASSRIRQGPETQYF.

The rearrangement joins TRBV6-2 or TRBV6-3 to TRBJ2-5, with 7 bases identical to TRBD1. V was pared by 3 bases and J by 0 bases, with 7 bases of the junction left unmatched. The CDR3 totals 16 residues. CDR1 is MNHEY, CDR2 SVGEGT, per germline. The CDR3 loop is CASSYLQGVYQETQYF. The CDR3 DNA is TGTGCCAGCAGTTATCTGCAGGGGGTGTACCAAGAGACCCAGTACTTC.

This clonotype was counted only a few times. The rearrangement uses TRBV20-1 and TRBJ1-5, with 10 bases lining up with TRBD1. This CDR3 has 16 amino acids. CDR1 and CDR2 from the germline V gene are DFQATT and SNEGSKA (reference sequence). The J segment lost 3 bases and the V segment lost 4 bases, leaving 9 bases of the junction unmatched. The CDR3 coding sequence is TGCAGTGCTACCCAAAGAGGGACAGGGGACAATCAGCCCCAGCATTTT. It encodes CSATQRGTGDNQPQHF.

The V and J genes are TRBV20-1 and TRBJ2-1; D perhaps matches TRBD1 (5 bases). Germline V gene data show CDR1 as DFQATT and CDR2 as SNEGSKA (reference sequence). V lost 3 bases and J lost 4, with 10 bases in between. The length of the CDR3 is 13 residues. CDR3 protein: CSASGAIYNEQFF. DNA of the CDR3: TGCAGTGCTAGTGGGGCGATATACAATGAGCAGTTCTTC.

The chain couples TRBV27 to TRBJ1-5; unclear D gene. The germline CDR1 and CDR2 sequences are MNHEY and SMNVEV (reference sequence). V lost 2 bases and J 3 bases, leaving 8 bases between the germline ends. CDR3 length equals 14 residues. The CDR3, as DNA: TGTGCCAGCAGTTTACCCGGGCACAATCAGCCCCAGCATTTT. As protein: CASSLPGHNQPQHF.

The V call is TRBV7-2, the J call TRBJ2-3; a weak D match, TRBD1 (5 bases). The CDR3 length is 14 residues. Germline lookup yields CDR1 SGHTA and CDR2 FQGNSA. The germline V and J ends were trimmed by 3 bases and 7 bases, with 14 bases remaining between them. The CDR3 loop reads CASSLWGRPNTQYF. CDR3 DNA sequence: TGTGCCAGCAGCTTGTGGGGCCGCCCCAATACGCAGTATTTT.

This clonotype has at least ten counts. A clone one base away is much larger, so this may be a read error. This sequence joins TRBV12-3 or TRBV12-4 and TRBJ2-5; TRBD2 aligns across 11 bases. V lost 1 base and J lost 11; bases outside the gene matches: 9. The CDR3 is 15 amino acids. This chain's CDR3 is CASSLGLAGMNEQYF. The CDR3 DNA follows: TGTGCCAGCAGTTTAGGACTAGCGGGGATGAATGAGCAGTACTTC.